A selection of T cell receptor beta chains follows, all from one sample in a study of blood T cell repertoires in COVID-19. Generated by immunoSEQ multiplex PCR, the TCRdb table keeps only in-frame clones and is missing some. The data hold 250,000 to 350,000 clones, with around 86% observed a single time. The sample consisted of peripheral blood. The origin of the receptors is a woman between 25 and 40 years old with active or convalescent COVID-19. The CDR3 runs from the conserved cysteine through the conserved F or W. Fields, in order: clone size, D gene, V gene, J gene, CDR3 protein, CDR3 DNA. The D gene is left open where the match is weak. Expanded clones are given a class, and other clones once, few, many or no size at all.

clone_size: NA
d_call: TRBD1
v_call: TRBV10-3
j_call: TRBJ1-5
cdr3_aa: CAISELFGGGGQPQHF
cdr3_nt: TGTGCCATCAGTGAGTTATTCGGAGGGGGCGGTCAGCCCCAGCATTTT

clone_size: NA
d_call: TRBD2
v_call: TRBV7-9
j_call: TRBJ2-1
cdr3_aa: CASSGAGGPLQGQFF
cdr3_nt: TGTGCCAGCAGCGGGGCGGGGGGTCCCCTACAAGGGCAGTTCTTC

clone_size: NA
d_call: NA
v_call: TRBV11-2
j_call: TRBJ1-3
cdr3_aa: CASSLDNRVSGNTIYF
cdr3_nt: TGTGCCAGCAGCTTAGACAACAGGGTCTCTGGAAACACCATATATTTT

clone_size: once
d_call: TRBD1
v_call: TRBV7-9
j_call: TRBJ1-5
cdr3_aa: CASSGTGGMHF
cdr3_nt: TGTGCCAGCAGCGGTACAGGGGGGATGCATTTT

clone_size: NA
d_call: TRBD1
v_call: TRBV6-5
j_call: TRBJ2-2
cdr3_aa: CASSLGTGLAGELFF
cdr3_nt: TGTGCCAGCAGCCTGGGGACAGGGTTGGCCGGGGAGCTGTTTTTT

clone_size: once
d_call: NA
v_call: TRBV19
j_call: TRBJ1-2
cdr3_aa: CASSLGQWTYGYTF
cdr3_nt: TGTGCCAGTAGTCTTGGACAGTGGACTTATGGCTACACCTTC

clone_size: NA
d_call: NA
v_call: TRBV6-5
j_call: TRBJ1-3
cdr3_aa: CASMRLASGNTIYF
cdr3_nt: TGTGCCAGCATGCGACTCGCGTCTGGAAACACCATATATTTT

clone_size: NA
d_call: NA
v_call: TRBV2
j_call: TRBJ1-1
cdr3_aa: CASSESTQRQAFF
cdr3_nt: TGTGCCAGCAGTGAATCCACCCAACGTCAGGCTTTCTTT

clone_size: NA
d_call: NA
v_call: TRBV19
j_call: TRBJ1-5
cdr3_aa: CASSTTGKEPQHF
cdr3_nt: TGTGCCAGTAGTACTACAGGGAAGGAGCCCCAGCATTTT

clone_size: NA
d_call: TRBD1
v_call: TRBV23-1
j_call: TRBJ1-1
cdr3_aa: CASSPCRQGENPGTEAFF
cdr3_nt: TGCGCCAGCAGTCCCTGCCGACAGGGGGAGAACCCGGGCACTGAAGCTTTCTTT

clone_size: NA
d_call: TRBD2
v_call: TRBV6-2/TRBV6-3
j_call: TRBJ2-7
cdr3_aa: CASSYSPRSGGDEQYF
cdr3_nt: TGTGCCAGCAGTTACTCTCCCCGGAGCGGGGGGGACGAGCAGTACTTC

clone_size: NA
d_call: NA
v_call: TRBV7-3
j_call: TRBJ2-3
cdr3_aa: CASSWAGAHTDTQYF
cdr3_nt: TGTGCCAGCAGCTGGGCGGGGGCCCACACAGATACGCAGTATTTT

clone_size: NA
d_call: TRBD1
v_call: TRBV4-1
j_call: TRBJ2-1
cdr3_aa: CASSHGQGAYNEQFF
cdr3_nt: TGCGCCAGCAGCCATGGACAGGGGGCCTACAATGAGCAGTTCTTC

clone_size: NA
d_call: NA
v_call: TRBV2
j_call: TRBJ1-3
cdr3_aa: CASSERDNTIYF
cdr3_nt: TGTGCCAGCAGTGAGCGGGATAACACCATATATTTT

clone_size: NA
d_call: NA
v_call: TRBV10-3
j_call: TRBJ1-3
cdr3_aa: CAISESGHRSGNTIYF
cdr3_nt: TGTGCCATCAGTGAGTCAGGACACAGATCTGGAAACACCATATATTTT

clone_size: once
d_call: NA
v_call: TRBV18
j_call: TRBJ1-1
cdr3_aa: CASSALSGGGTTEAFF
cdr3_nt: TGTGCCAGCTCAGCTTTATCGGGTGGGGGGACCACTGAAGCTTTCTTT

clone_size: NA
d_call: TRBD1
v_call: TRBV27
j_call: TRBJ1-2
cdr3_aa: CASRRTDRAPNYGYTF
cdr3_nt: TGTGCCAGCCGCAGAACCGACAGGGCTCCTAACTATGGCTACACCTTC

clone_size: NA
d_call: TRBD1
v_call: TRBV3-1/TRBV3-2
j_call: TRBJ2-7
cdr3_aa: CASSTGVREQYF
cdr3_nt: TGTGCCAGCAGTACAGGGGTGCGGGAGCAGTACTTC

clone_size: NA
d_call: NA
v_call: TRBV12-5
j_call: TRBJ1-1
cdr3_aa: CASGARYLWAFF
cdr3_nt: TGTGCTAGTGGTGCCAGGTACCTCTGGGCTTTCTTT

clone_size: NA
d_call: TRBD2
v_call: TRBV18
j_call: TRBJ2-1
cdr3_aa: CASSPATSGGLNEQFF
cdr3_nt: TGTGCCAGCTCACCTGCGACTAGCGGGGGGCTCAATGAGCAGTTCTTC

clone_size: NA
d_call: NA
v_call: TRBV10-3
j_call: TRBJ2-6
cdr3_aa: CAISHPGANVLTF
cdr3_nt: TGTGCCATCAGTCATCCTGGGGCCAACGTCCTGACTTTC

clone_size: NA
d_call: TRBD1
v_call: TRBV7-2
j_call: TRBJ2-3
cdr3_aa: CASSSTRDRTTDTQYF
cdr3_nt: TGTGCCAGCAGCTCCACCCGGGACAGGACCACAGATACGCAGTATTTT

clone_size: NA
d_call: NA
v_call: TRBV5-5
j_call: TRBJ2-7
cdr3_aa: CASSLSPGPQAIEQYF
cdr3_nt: TGTGCCAGCAGCTTGAGTCCAGGCCCCCAGGCTATCGAGCAGTACTTC

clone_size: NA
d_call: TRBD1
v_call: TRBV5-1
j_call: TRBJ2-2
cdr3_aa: CASSVSTGGTGELFF
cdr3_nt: TGCGCCAGCAGCGTCTCCACAGGGGGCACCGGGGAGCTGTTTTTT

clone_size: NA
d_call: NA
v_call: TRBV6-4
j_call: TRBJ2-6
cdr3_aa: CASREGSGANVLTF
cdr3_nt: TGTGCCAGCAGAGAGGGTTCTGGGGCCAACGTCCTGACTTTC

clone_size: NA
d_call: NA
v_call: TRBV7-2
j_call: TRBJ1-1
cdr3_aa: CASSTQGGGGTEAFF
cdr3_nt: TGTGCCAGCAGCACGCAGGGCGGGGGGGGCACTGAAGCTTTCTTT

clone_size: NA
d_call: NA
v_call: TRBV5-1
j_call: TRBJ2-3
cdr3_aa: CASILSGTSTDTQYF
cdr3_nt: TGCGCCAGCATCCTGAGCGGAACTAGCACAGATACGCAGTATTTT

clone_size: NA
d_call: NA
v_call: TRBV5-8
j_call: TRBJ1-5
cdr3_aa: CASSPGGPQHF
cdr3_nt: TGTGCCAGCAGCCCCGGAGGGCCCCAGCATTTT

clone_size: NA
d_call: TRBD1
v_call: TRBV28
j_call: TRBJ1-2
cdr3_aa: CASITRDRILNGYTF
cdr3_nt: TGTGCCAGCATAACCCGGGACAGGATCCTCAATGGCTACACCTTC

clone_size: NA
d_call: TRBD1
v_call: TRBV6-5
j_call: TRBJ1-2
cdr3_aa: CASSLDGTGYGYTF
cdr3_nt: TGTGCCAGCAGTCTGGACGGGACAGGCTATGGCTACACCTTC

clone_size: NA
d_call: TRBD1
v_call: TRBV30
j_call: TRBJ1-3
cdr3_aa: CAWNRDRGHSGNTIYF
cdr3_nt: TGTGCCTGGAACCGGGACAGGGGCCACTCTGGAAACACCATATATTTT

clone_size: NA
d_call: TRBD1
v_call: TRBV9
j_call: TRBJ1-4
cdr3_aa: CASSPRGQVLEGEKLFF
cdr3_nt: TGTGCCAGCAGCCCTCGGGGACAGGTTCTAGAGGGTGAAAAACTGTTTTTT

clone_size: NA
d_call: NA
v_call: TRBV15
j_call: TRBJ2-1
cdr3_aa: CATSRAISGNEQFF
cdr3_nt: TGTGCCACCAGCAGAGCGATTTCGGGCAATGAGCAGTTCTTC

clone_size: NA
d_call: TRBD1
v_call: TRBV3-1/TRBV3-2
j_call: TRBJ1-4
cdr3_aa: CASSQVGVGGTGTEKLFF
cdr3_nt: TGTGCCAGCAGCCAAGTGGGTGTGGGAGGGACAGGGACTGAAAAACTGTTTTTT

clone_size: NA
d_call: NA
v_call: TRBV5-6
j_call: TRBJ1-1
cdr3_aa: CASSSQLNTEAFF
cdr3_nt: TGTGCCAGCAGCTCCCAATTGAACACTGAAGCTTTCTTT

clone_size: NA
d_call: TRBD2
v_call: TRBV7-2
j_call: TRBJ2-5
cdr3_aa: CASSPSGLAGGQETQYF
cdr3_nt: TGTGCCAGCAGCCCGTCGGGACTAGCGGGGGGGCAAGAGACCCAGTACTTC

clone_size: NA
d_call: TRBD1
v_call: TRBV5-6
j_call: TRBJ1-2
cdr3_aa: CASSHRRTGNVYGYTF
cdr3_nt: TGTGCCAGCAGCCACAGACGGACAGGGAATGTGTATGGCTACACCTTC

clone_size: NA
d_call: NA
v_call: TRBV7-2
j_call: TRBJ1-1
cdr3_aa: CASSMTGLMNTEAFF
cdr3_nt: TGTGCCAGCAGCATGACAGGCCTCATGAACACTGAAGCTTTCTTT

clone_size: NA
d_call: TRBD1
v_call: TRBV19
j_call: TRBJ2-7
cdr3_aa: CASSWDRSSPEQYF
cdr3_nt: TGTGCCAGTAGCTGGGACAGGTCAAGTCCCGAGCAGTACTTC

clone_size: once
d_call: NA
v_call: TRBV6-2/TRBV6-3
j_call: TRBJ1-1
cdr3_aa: CASSYSIVSGFRVKDTEAFF
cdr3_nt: TGTGCCAGCAGTTACTCGATAGTTTCGGGGTTCCGCGTCAAGGACACTGAAGCTTTCTTT

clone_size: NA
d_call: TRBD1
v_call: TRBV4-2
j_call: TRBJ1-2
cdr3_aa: CASSQTGQGRHYGYTF
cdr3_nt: TGTGCCAGCAGCCAGACAGGACAGGGGAGACACTATGGCTACACCTTC

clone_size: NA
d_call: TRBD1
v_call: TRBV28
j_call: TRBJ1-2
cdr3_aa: CASSRGQAFYGYTF
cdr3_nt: TGTGCCAGCAGCCGGGGACAGGCGTTCTATGGCTACACCTTC

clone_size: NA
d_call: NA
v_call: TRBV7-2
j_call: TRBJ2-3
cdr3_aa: CASSSTGLSDTQYF
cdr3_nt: TGTGCCAGCAGCTCTACAGGGTTGTCAGATACGCAGTATTTT

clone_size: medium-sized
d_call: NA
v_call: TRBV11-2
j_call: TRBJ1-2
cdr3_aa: CASTPPTGSGYTF
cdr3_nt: TGTGCCAGCACCCCTCCAACAGGGAGTGGCTACACCTTC

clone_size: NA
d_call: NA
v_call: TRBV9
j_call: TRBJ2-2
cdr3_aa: CASSGTGGGLTGELFF
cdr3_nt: TGTGCCAGCAGCGGTACGGGGGGCGGTCTCACCGGGGAGCTGTTTTTT

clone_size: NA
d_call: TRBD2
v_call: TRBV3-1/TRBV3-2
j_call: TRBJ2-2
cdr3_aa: CASSPLSLGGAGELFF
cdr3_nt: TGTGCCAGCAGCCCCCTCTCGCTTGGGGGGGCCGGGGAGCTGTTTTTT

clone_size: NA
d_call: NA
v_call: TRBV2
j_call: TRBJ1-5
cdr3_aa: CASSRGGGRISNQPQHF
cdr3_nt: TGTGCCAGCAGCAGGGGCGGGGGGCGGATTAGCAATCAGCCCCAGCATTTT

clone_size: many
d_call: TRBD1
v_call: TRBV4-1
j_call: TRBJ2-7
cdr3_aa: CASSQDVAGGHYEQYF
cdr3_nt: TGCGCCAGCAGCCAAGACGTGGCAGGGGGTCACTACGAGCAGTACTTC

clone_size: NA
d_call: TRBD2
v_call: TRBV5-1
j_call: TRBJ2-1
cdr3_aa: CASSWSGGANNEQFF
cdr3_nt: TGCGCCAGCAGCTGGAGCGGGGGGGCAAACAATGAGCAGTTCTTC

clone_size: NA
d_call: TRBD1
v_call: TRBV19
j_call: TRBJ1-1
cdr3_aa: CASTPTGRTEAFF
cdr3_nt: TGTGCCAGTACCCCGACAGGGCGCACTGAAGCTTTCTTT

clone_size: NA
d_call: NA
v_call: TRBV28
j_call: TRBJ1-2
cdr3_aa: CASRLYGGTTGYTF
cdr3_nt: TGTGCCAGCCGTCTCTACGGGGGGACTACTGGCTACACCTTC

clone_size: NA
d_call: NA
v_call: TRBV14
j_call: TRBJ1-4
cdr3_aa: CASSVAQGGKLFF
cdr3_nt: TGTGCCAGCAGCGTGGCACAGGGCGGAAAACTGTTTTTT

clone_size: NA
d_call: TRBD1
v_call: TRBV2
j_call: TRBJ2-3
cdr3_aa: CASSSQGAGDTQYF
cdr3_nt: TGTGCCAGCAGCTCCCAGGGGGCTGGGGATACGCAGTATTTT